This entry lists 9 T cell receptor beta chains sequenced from one sample in a study of tumor-infiltrating lymphocytes in glioblastoma multiforme listed by TCRdb under 2017. These reads were obtained on an Illumina HiSeq 2500. TCRB libraries were constructed from RNA through three rounds of nested multiplex PCR following a modified ARM-PCR protocol with multiple V-beta primers and a C-beta primer. TCRdb passed the public sequencing reads through fastp at Q25 and MiXCR, retaining productive beta sequences. Identical CDR3 proteins give one entry, which carries the most common genes and DNA. Present in this sample are about 32,000 distinct CDR3 sequences, roughly 64% of which were seen just once. Of the sample, 33% is held by the ten largest clones. Sequences were obtained from brain tumor tissue. Receptor source: a male donor with glioblastoma.

This clonotype was counted a few times. The rearrangement uses TRBV7-9 and TRBJ2-5, with 8 nucleotides matching TRBD1. Germline V CDR1 and CDR2: SEHNR, FQNEAQ (reference sequence). CDR3 length: 15 amino acids. Trimming cost V 5 bases and J 9 bases; bases outside gene matches: 14. This CDR3 is CASSPGTGGPPAQYF. CDR3 sequence (DNA): TGTGCCAGCAGCCCCGGGACAGGAGGGCCTCCGGCCCAGTACTTC.

As regards this clonotype: A read error may explain this, as a much larger clone is one base away. The chain uses TRBV5-5 and TRBJ2-7; D may be TRBD1 (5 bases). The germline gives CDR1 SGHKS, CDR2 YYEKEE (reference sequence). The CDR3 totals 13 residues. The CDR3 loop reads CASSLGQMYELYF. CDR3 nucleotide sequence: TGTGCCAGCAGCTTGGGACAGATGTACGAGCTGTACTTC. The full variable domain, with the rest looked up from reference TRBV5-5 and TRBJ2-7, is DAGVTQSPTHLIKTRGQQVTLRCSPISGHKSVSWYQQVLGQGPQFIFQYYEKEERGRGNFPDRFSARQFPNYSSELNVNALLLGDSALYLCASSLGQMYELYFGPGTRLTVT.

The sample holds many counts of this clonotype. The rearrangement joins TRBV29-1 to TRBJ2-2, with D perhaps matching TRBD1 (7 bases). V was cut by 6 bases and J by 5 bases, with 19 bases left in between. The germline gives CDR1 SQVTM, CDR2 ANQGSEA. The CDR3 extends over 15 amino acids. CDR3 sequence reads: CSVGGRGTGTGELFF. CDR3 coding DNA: TGCAGCGTGGGGGGCAGGGGGACGGGAACCGGGGAGCTGTTTTTT.

The chain uses TRBV29-1 and TRBJ1-5; D gene ambiguous. This CDR3 is 15 amino acids long. V lost 8 bases and J 3 bases, leaving 20 bases between the germline ends. Germline values: CDR1 SQVTM, CDR2 ANQGSEA. The CDR3 region has the DNA TGCAGCCTTGCCGCGGCTCCCGAGTTCAATCAGCCCCAGCATTTT. It yields the protein CSLAAAPEFNQPQHF.

In this sample, this clonotype turned up a few times. This chain connects TRBV5-1 to TRBJ2-7, with D perhaps TRBD2 (6 bases). V shed 2 bases and J shed 7 bases, with 16 bases lying between them. The germline CDR1 and CDR2 sequences are SGHRS and YFSETQ. This CDR3 is 14 amino acids long. The CDR3 region has the DNA TGCGCCAGCAGCTTAGCGGGTCCGCGGGGTGAGCAGTACTTC. Residues: CASSLAGPRGEQYF.

J is TRBJ2-5 and V is TRBV10-2; 12 bases are a match to TRBD2. The V and J ends lost 9 bases and 0 bases, in that order; junction bases with no gene match: 11. CDR3 length equals 17 residues. The germline V gene encodes CDR1 WSHSY and CDR2 SAAADI. In nucleotides, the CDR3 is TGCGCCAGACGGACTAGCGGGAACCCGTTTTACCAAGAGACCCAGTACTTC. Its protein is CARRTSGNPFYQETQYF.

On this clonotype itself: Germline is not matched at one junction end, which may reflect a read error. V gene TRBV20-1 combines with J gene TRBJ1-6, with D uncertain. Looked up from germline, CDR1 is DFQATT and CDR2 is SNEGSKA (reference sequence). This CDR3 is built from 15 residues. The CDR3 region has the DNA TGCAGTGCTAGAGGGCGGGGTTCCGTGAATTTACACCTCCACTTC. Its translation is CSARGRGSVNLHLHF.

This clonotype was seen a single time. This chain joins TRBV4-1 and TRBJ1-1, with D possibly TRBD1 on 5 matching bases. The CDR3 contains 13 residues. The germline V and J ends were trimmed by 4 bases and 2 bases, with 8 bases remaining between them. CDR1 is MGHRA and CDR2 is YSYEKL in the germline V gene. Here the CDR3 reads CASSPWDNTEAFF. The CDR3 nucleotides are TGCGCCAGCAGCCCATGGGACAACACTGAAGCTTTCTTT.

Concerning this clonotype: Germline is not matched at one junction end, which may reflect a read error. The chain recombines TRBV20-1 with TRBJ2-1, with TRBD2 matching 13 bases. CDR1 DFQATT and CDR2 SNEGSKA come from the germline V gene (reference sequence). The length of the CDR3 is 19 residues. The CDR3 protein is CSDRDKGELAGGPINEQFF. The DNA for the CDR3 is TGCAGTGATAGAGACAAGGGGGAACTAGCGGGAGGGCCGATCAATGAGCAGTTCTTC.